The rows below give T cell receptor beta chains drawn from one sample of a study of Graves' ophthalmopathy and Graves' hyperthyroidism. A single record per CDR3 protein comes from TCRdb applying MiXCR to the multiplex PCR reads. The profile shows 300,000 to 400,000 distinct CDR3 sequences, about 18% of them singletons. What was sequenced was peripheral blood. All receptors derive from an adult woman with stable Graves' hyperthyroidism. Each CDR3 is given with its conserved first and last residue. D genes are given only for firm matches. Where a row states a size, it is once, few, many or the class of an expanded clone; other rows omit it.

d_call | j_call | clone_size | v_call | cdr3_nt | cdr3_aa
NA | TRBJ2-7 | many | TRBV12-3/TRBV12-4 | TGTGCCAGCAGGTGGGACCGGACGGAGTTCGAGCAGTACTTC | CASRWDRTEFEQYF
NA | TRBJ2-2 | many | TRBV11-2 | TGTGCCAGCAGCTCACCGACGACTTTTTACGGGGAGCTGTTTTTT | CASSSPTTFYGELFF
NA | TRBJ2-5 | many | TRBV2 | TGTGCCAGCACCCAACTGAAACGGGAGACCCAGTACTTC | CASTQLKRETQYF
NA | TRBJ1-5 | many | TRBV20-1 | TGCAGTGCCAAAAGATCCGGCCACTCCGGGAAGCCCCAGCATTTT | CSAKRSGHSGKPQHF
NA | TRBJ1-1 | NA | TRBV12-3/TRBV12-4 | TGTGCCAGCACCTGGTGGACGGGGATAGGCACTGAAGCTTTCTTT | CASTWWTGIGTEAFF
NA | TRBJ2-5 | many | TRBV24-1 | TGTGCCACCAGTGGGTGGGGTCTAGACGACCAAGAGACCCAGTACTTC | CATSGWGLDDQETQYF
NA | TRBJ2-5 | NA | TRBV7-3 | TGTGCCAGCAGCTTAGGAGAGTGGGGGGAGACCCAGTACTTC | CASSLGEWGETQYF
TRBD1 | TRBJ2-7 | many | TRBV5-1 | TGCGCCAGCAGCTTGGAGGGGGCCACCTACGAGCAGTACTTC | CASSLEGATYEQYF
NA | TRBJ2-2 | many | TRBV20-1 | TGCAGTGCTTTTCTAGCGAACGGTGCCGGGGAGCTGTTTTTT | CSAFLANGAGELFF
TRBD1 | TRBJ1-5 | NA | TRBV6-2/TRBV6-3 | TGTGCCAGCAGGTTAAGGGGACAGCGGGATCAGCCCCAGCATTTT | CASRLRGQRDQPQHF
NA | TRBJ1-1 | NA | TRBV6-2/TRBV6-3 | TGTGCCAGCATTACGGAGAGAAACACTGAAGCTTTCTTT | CASITERNTEAFF
NA | TRBJ1-1 | many | TRBV20-1 | TGCAGTGCTATTCGCACAGGTGGGAACACTGAAGCTTTCTTT | CSAIRTGGNTEAFF
TRBD2 | TRBJ2-7 | many | TRBV11-2 | TGTGCCAGCAGCTTACTCGGGGGGGCTAAATCCTACGAGCAGTACTTC | CASSLLGGAKSYEQYF
NA | TRBJ2-5 | many | TRBV12-3/TRBV12-4 | TGTGCCAGCAGTGACATGGCAGGAAGCCAAGGGACCCAGTACTTC | CASSDMAGSQGTQYF
TRBD2 | TRBJ2-2 | many | TRBV7-3 | TGTGCCAGCAGCTCTGGATTAGGGCTAGCGGGAGTTGGGGAGCTGTTTTTT | CASSSGLGLAGVGELFF
NA | TRBJ2-7 | few | TRBV5-1 | TGCGCCAGCAGCTTGGAGCAGGTCTTCCGGGAGCAGTACTTC | CASSLEQVFREQYF
NA | TRBJ1-5 | many | TRBV28 | TGTGCCAGCAGTTTATGGGGGGAAGGGAGGGGAAATCAGCCCCAGCATTTT | CASSLWGEGRGNQPQHF
TRBD1 | TRBJ1-2 | many | TRBV19 | TGTGCCAGTAGTATAGGTGGACAGGGTAACTATGGCTACACCTTC | CASSIGGQGNYGYTF
NA | TRBJ1-2 | many | TRBV3-1 | TGTGCCAGCACCACACCGGGCAGTGCGGGCTACACCTTC | CASTTPGSAGYTF
NA | TRBJ2-5 | many | TRBV28 | TGTGCCAGCAGTTTACTAGCGCCCTTACAAGAGACCCAGTACTTC | CASSLLAPLQETQYF
NA | TRBJ1-5 | many | TRBV12-3/TRBV12-4 | TGTGCCAGCAGTTTAACTCGGGGGGCTGGAGGTCAGCCCCAGCATTTT | CASSLTRGAGGQPQHF
TRBD2 | TRBJ2-7 | many | TRBV30 | TGTGCCTGGAGTCTGGGACTAGCGGGATCGGCCGAGCAGTACTTC | CAWSLGLAGSAEQYF
NA | TRBJ2-7 | many | TRBV15 | TGTGCCACCAGCAGAGATATGGGGGCTCGGGAGCAGTACTTC | CATSRDMGAREQYF